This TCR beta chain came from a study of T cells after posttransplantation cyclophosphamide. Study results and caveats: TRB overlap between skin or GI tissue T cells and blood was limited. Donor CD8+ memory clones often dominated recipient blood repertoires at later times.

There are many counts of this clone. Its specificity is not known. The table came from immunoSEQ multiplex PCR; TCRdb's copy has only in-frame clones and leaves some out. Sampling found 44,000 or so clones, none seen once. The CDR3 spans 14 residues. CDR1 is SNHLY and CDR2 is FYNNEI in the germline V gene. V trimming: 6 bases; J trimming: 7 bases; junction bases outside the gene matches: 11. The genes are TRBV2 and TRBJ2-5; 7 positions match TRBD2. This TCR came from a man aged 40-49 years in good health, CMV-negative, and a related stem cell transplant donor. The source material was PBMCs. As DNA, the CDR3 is TGTGCCAGCAGCCGGGACTATAATAAACCGACCCAGTACTTC. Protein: CASSRDYNKPTQYF.